This T cell receptor (beta chain) emerged from a study of blood T cell repertoires in COVID-19. Across the whole study: Acute-phase and convalescent COVID-19 samples originated in the United States, Italy and Spain. Sources were T cells, B-cell-depleted T cells, or PBMCs; the material itself was cDNA or gDNA.

In the authors' workflow: The authors estimated nucleated cell counts from reference gene primer amplification. TCRdb's table, derived via immunoSEQ multiplex PCR, lists solely in-frame clones and lacks some. V and J calls plus clone size are reproduced from that table; the DNA served to infer D and trimming. The table has 100,000 to 150,000 clones, around 80% seen once. CDR1 and CDR2 (germline): MDHEN, SYDVKM. The CDR3 covers 15 residues. The V gene lost 6 bases and the J gene lost 1 base, with 15 bases spanning the gap. The sequenced sample was peripheral blood. This clonotype originated in a man in his forties or fifties with active or convalescent COVID-19. The rearrangement joins TRBV28 to TRBJ1-1; tentatively, D is TRBD1 (6 bases). Here the CDR3 reads CASRVSGTSNTEAFF. As DNA, the CDR3 is TGTGCCAGCAGGGTTTCCGGGACATCGAACACTGAAGCTTTCTTT.